This TCR beta chain was recorded in a study of blood T cell repertoires in COVID-19 (dated by TCRdb to 2019 to 2021). Some background on the complete study: The collaborator samples originated in the United States, Italy and Spain and spanned the acute and convalescent phases of COVID-19. Samples were obtained from the ongoing ImmuneRACE study (first 160 participants) and from 1,254 subjects provided by 6 global collaborators. The dataset comprised deeply sampled blood TCRbeta repertoires from subjects exposed to, actively infected with, or recovered from COVID-19. Where available, HLA class I and class II types were obtained from metadata supplied by the sample provider rather than from assay-based typing. The repertoires were released in a freely available public database intended as a resource for research on the immune response to SARS-CoV-2. Sample metadata almost always included a de-identified subject ID, COVID-19 status, age in years and sex. The prospective study material was composed of cDNA or gDNA derived from T cells, B-cell-depleted T cells, or PBMCs.

TCRbeta CDR3 regions were amplified from genomic DNA by means of the immunoSEQ Assay, a bias-controlled multiplex PCR. As for how the authors treated the data: The number of nucleated cells in each sample was estimated by amplification of reference gene primers within the assay. To quantify the absolute abundance of each unique TCRbeta CDR3 rearrangement, sequence reads were collapsed and filtered. For each sample, productive Simpson clonality was calculated as the square root of Simpson's diversity index across productive rearrangements. TCRdb stores this immuneACCESS table with in-frame sequences only. Part of the clones is absent; in the studies checked, under half of the shortfall reflects unresolved V genes, and no reason is known for the rest. Clonal size and the V and J genes are those of that table, whereas D and trimming came from the DNA. Present in this sample are roughly 230,000 clones, 85% of which were seen just once. Clones ranked in the top ten supply 5% to 8% of the sample.

On the study overall, not on this receptor specifically: The amount of clinical and demographic metadata varied by source and participant and was provided uncurated.

V is cut by 1 base and J by 8 bases, and the space between the germline ends is 15 bases. CDR1 is given as SGHDT and CDR2 as YYEEEE, both from the germline V gene. The CDR3 goes from the cysteine to the phenylalanine over 14 residues. Left in the record is the CDR3 DNA by itself, 42 bases read in frame from the first base. This clone was observed a handful of times. The antigen it binds to is not known. Per-nucleotide qualities are absent, and no much larger clonotype sits a single base away. Enrolling through a virtual design, the prospective study's participants ranged in age from roughly 18 to 95 years and lived across 20 to 30 United States geographic areas. To assign participants to cohorts, the prospective study relied on clinical history that participants themselves reported in a screening survey and a study questionnaire. Exposed participants had been in contact with someone with a PCR-confirmed or clinician-diagnosed COVID-19 case within 2 weeks of study entry. Each participant in the prospective study had whole blood, serum and a nasopharyngeal or oropharyngeal swab collected by mobile phlebotomists. Additional blood draws and questionnaires over a 2-month period could optionally be provided by prospective study participants. Blood samples from the prospective study were shipped frozen or at room temperature prior to DNA extraction.

The chain is assembled from TRBV5-6 and TRBJ1-2, with no confidently assigned D gene. The sequenced sample consisted of PBMCs or T cells enriched from blood (not recorded which). The origin of this receptor is a woman between 45 and 60 years old who had been exposed to COVID-19. The DNA sequence is as follows: TGTGCCAGCAGCTTGCTGCGGGAGAGGGTAGGCTACACCTTC. Its protein product is CASSLLRERVGYTF. Reference TRBV5-6 and TRBJ1-2 genes cover what lies past the CDR3, so the full variable domain is DAGVTQSPTHLIKTRGQQVTLRCSPKSGHDTVSWYQQALGQGPQFIFQYYEEEERQRGNFPDRFSGHQFPNYSSELNVNALLLGDSALYLCASSLLRERVGYTFGSGTRLTVV.